This T cell receptor (beta chain) was captured in a study of T cells in Graves' hyperthyroidism and ophthalmopathy. TCR beta CDR3 regions were amplified from RNA transcripts. First-round RT-PCR targeting the TCR CDR3 was performed with the HTBI primer set. TCRdb re-derived calls from the multiplex PCR reads in MiXCR, one entry per CDR3 protein. The sample yields around 540,000 distinct CDR3 sequences, more than 15% seen once. Regarding the study as a whole: Most thyroid clonotypes expanded above 0.001 appeared in blood too.

Per germline, CDR1 LGHNA and CDR2 YSLEER. There are 12 residues in the CDR3. The V end was cut by 4 bases, the J end by 12 bases, with 13 bases between. As concerns this clonotype: Its antigen is unidentified.

Specimen: blood. The rearrangement joins TRBV4-3 to TRBJ2-1; possible D gene TRBD1, 6 bases. This receptor was obtained from a woman aged 25 to 39 with Graves' ophthalmopathy. Here the CDR3 DNA reads TGCGCCAGCAGCCTGACAGGCCGCGGGCAGTTCTTC. This gives the protein CASSLTGRGQFF.